The sequence of this T cell receptor beta chain was determined in a study of blood T cell repertoires in COVID-19. Background on the study: In each case, the material was cDNA or gDNA derived from T cells, B-cell-depleted T cells, or PBMCs.

In the original analysis: From reference gene primer amplification, estimates of nucleated cell counts were derived. The method was immunoSEQ multiplex PCR; TCRdb's version includes in-frame clones alone and lacks a portion of them. Clonal size and the V and J genes are those of that table, whereas D and trimming came from the DNA. The sample records tens of thousands of clones, 85% to 90% being singletons. Germline trimming cut 0 bases from V and 9 bases from J; bases unmatched to any gene: 5. This CDR3 is built from 13 residues. Germline loops: CDR1 LNHNV, CDR2 YYDKDF (reference sequence). The sample taken for sequencing was peripheral blood. The genes are TRBV15 and TRBJ2-7; 7 nucleotides agree with TRBD1. This TCR came from a man between 65 and 85 years old with active COVID-19. The CDR3 bases are TGTGCCACCAGCAGAGATCCAGGGGGTGGGCAGTACTTC. It translates to CATSRDPGGGQYF.